Reported below is one TCR beta chain. The data derive from a study of blood T cell repertoires in COVID-19. In the study overall: Samples taken during acute and convalescent COVID-19 were collected in the United States, Italy and Spain. T cells, B-cell-depleted T cells, or PBMCs provided the cDNA or gDNA that served as material.

The CDR3 is 16 amino acids. Germline loops: CDR1 SGDLS, CDR2 YYNGEE. The J segment lost 5 bases and the V segment lost 0 bases, leaving 8 bases of the junction unmatched. Enrolment of Seattle patients took place during active infection, and they were followed longitudinally. Per the original methods: Amplification of reference gene primers was used by the study to estimate nucleated cell counts. The assay was immunoSEQ multiplex PCR, and TCRdb's table has in-frame clones only and misses some. Clone size and V and J calls were adopted from that table, with D and trimming inferred from the DNA. The sample gives under 300,000 clones, 90% of which show up once; under 2.5% is in the top ten.

The TCR was taken from a woman aged 60-75 years with COVID-19, enrolled during active disease. Source material: peripheral blood. This chain uses TRBV9 with TRBJ2-3; 8 bases fit TRBD2. The DNA of the CDR3 is TGTGCCAGCAGCGTAGCTGCAGGTAGCGGGGTAGATACGCAGTATTTT. Amino acids: CASSVAAGSGVDTQYF.